The clone carrying this TCR beta chain came up many times. These data originate in a study of Graves' ophthalmopathy and Graves' hyperthyroidism. Participants with hyperthyroidism, aged 18 to 65, were newly diagnosed with under 2 months' duration. TCR beta CDR3 amplification used RNA transcripts. Following a first-round RT-PCR that used HTBI primers, a second-round multiplex PCR was carried out. TCRdb fed the multiplex PCR reads into MiXCR, producing one record per CDR3 protein. The sample yields 500,000 to 700,000 distinct CDR3 sequences, under 45% seen once. CDR3 size: 13 residues. With 3 bases removed from V and 0 bases from J, the gap between germline ends came to 5 bases.

The chain is built from TRBV12-3 or TRBV12-4 and TRBJ1-1; D is ambiguous. The source is an adult man with Graves' hyperthyroidism. Source material: peripheral blood or thyroid tissue (not recorded which). The CDR3 spells CASSFFLNTEAFF. CDR3 coding DNA: TGTGCCAGCAGTTTCTTCCTGAACACTGAAGCTTTCTTT.